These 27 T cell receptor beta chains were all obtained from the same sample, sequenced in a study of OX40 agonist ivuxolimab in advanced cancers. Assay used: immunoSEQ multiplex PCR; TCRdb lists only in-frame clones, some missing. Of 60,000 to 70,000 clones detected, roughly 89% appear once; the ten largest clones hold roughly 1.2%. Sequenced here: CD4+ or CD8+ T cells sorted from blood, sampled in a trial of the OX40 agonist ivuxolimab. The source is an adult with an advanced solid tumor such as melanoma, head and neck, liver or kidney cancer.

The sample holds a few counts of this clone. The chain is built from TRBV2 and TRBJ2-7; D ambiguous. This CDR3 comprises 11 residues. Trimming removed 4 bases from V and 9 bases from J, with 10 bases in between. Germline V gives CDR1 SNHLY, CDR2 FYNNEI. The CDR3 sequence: CASSVSQPQYF. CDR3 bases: TGTGCCAGCAGTGTATCCCAGCCGCAGTACTTC.

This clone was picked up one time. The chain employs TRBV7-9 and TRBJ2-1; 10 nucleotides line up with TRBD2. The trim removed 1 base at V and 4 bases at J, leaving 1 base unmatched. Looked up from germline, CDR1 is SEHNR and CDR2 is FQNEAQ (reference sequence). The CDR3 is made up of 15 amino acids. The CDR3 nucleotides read TGTGCCAGCAGCTTAGGGACTAGCGGATACAATGAGCAGTTCTTC. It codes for CASSLGTSGYNEQFF.

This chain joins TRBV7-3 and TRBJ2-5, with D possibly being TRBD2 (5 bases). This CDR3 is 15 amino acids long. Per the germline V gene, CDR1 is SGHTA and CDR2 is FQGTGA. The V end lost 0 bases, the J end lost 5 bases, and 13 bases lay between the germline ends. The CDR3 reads CASSLTPASRETQYF. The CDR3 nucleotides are TGTGCCAGCAGCTTAACCCCGGCTAGCCGGGAGACCCAGTACTTC.

The CDR3 loop reads CASSANRGSEAFF. In DNA form, the CDR3 reads TGTGCCAGCTCAGCAAACAGGGGCAGCGAAGCTTTCTTT. The V gene is TRBV18, the J gene TRBJ1-1; 7 bases align to TRBD1. The CDR3 is 13 amino acids. CDR1 KGHSH and CDR2 LQKENI come from the germline V gene. V lost 5 bases, J lost 8 bases, and 8 bases stayed unmatched.

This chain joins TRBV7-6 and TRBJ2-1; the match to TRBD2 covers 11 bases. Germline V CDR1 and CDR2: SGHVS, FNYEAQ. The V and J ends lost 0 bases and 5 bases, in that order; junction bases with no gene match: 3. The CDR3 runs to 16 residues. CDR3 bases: TGTGCCAGCAGCTTAGCCGGGACTAGCGGTGACAATGAGCAGTTCTTC. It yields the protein CASSLAGTSGDNEQFF. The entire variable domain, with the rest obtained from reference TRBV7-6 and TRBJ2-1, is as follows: GAGVSQSPRYKVTKRGQDVALRCDPISGHVSLYWYRQALGQGPEFLTYFNYEAQQDKSGLPNDRFSAERPEGSISTLTIQRTEQRDSAMYRCASSLAGTSGDNEQFFGPGTRLTVL.

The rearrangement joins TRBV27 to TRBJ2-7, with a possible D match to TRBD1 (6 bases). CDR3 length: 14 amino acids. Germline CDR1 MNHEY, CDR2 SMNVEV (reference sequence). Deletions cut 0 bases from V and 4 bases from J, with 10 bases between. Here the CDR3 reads CASSLSRQGYEQYF. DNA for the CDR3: TGTGCCAGCAGTTTATCAAGGCAGGGGTACGAGCAGTACTTC.

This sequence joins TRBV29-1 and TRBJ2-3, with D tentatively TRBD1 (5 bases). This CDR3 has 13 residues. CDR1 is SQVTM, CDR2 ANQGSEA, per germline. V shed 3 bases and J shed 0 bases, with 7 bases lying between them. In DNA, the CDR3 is TGCAGCGTTGACAGGGTTAGCACAGATACGCAGTATTTT. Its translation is CSVDRVSTDTQYF.

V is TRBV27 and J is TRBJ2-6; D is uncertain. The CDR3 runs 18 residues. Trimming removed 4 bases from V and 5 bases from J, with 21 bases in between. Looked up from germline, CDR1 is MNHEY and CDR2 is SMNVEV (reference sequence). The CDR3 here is CASSCNNWLQSRANVLTF. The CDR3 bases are TGTGCCAGCAGTTGCAACAACTGGCTACAAAGTCGGGCCAACGTCCTGACTTTC.

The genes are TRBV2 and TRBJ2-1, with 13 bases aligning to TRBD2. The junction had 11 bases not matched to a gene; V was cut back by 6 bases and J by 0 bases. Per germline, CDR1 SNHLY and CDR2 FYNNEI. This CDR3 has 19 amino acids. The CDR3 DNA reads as TGTGCCAGCAGCACCGGGACTAGCGGGACCCAAAGCTCCTACAATGAGCAGTTCTTC. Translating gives CASSTGTSGTQSSYNEQFF.

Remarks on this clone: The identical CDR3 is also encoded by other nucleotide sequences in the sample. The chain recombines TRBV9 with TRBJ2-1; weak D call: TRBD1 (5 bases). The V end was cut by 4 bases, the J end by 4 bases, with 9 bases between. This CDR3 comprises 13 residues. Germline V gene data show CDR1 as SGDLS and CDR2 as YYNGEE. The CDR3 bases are TGTGCCAGCAGCTTTAGACAGTACAATGAGCAGTTCTTC. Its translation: CASSFRQYNEQFF.

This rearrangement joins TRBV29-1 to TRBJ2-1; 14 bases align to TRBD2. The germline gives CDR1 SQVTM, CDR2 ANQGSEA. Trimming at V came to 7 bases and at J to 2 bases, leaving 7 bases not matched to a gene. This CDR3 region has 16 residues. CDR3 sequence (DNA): TGCAGCGGGGCTGGGACTAGCGGGAGTACCTACAATGAGCAGTTCTTC. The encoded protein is CSGAGTSGSTYNEQFF.

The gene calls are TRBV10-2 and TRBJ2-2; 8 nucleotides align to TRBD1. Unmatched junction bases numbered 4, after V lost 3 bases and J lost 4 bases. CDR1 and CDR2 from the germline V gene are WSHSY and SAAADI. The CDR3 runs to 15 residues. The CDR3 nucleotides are TGCGCCAGCAGTGACAGGGGGCATGGCACCGGGGAGCTGTTTTTT. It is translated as CASSDRGHGTGELFF.

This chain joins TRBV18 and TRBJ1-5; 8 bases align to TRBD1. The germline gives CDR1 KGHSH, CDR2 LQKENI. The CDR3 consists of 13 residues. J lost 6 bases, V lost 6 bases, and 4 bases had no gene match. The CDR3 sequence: CASSQDRAQPQHF. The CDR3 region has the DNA TGTGCCAGCTCTCAGGACAGGGCTCAGCCCCAGCATTTT.

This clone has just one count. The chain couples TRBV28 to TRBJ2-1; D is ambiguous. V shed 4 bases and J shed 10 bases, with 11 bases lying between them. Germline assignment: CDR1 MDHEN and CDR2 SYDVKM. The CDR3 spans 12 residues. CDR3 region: CASSSGVVEQFF. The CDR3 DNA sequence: TGTGCCAGCAGTTCTGGGGTCGTGGAGCAGTTCTTC.

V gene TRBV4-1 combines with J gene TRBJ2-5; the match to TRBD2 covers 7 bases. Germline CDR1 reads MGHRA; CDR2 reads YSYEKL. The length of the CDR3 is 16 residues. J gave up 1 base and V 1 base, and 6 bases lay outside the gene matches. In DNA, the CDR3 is TGCGCCAGCAGCCAAGCGAACGGGAGGCCCCAAGAGACCCAGTACTTC. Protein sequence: CASSQANGRPQETQYF.

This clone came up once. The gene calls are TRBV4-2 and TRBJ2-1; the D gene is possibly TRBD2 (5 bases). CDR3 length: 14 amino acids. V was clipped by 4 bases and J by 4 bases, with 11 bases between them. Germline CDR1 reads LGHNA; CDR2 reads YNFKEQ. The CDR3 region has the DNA TGTGCCAGCAGCCGAATGGGAGCTTACAATGAGCAGTTCTTC. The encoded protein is CASSRMGAYNEQFF.

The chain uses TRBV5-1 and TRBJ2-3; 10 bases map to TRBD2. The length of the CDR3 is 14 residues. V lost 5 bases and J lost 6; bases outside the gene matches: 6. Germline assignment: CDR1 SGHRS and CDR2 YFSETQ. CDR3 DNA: TGCGCCAGCAGAGAGGGGACTAGCGAGGATACGCAGTATTTT. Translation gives CASREGTSEDTQYF.

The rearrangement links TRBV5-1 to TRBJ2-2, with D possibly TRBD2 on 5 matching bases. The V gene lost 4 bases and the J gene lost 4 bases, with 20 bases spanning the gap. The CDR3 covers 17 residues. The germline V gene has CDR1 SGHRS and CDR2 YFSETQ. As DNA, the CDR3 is TGCGCCAGCAGCCTTGGAAGGAATACTGGACTCACCGGGGAGCTGTTTTTT. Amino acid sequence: CASSLGRNTGLTGELFF. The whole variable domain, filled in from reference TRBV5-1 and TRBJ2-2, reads KAGVTQTPRYLIKTRGQQVTLSCSPISGHRSVSWYQQTPGQGLQFLFEYFSETQRNKGNFPGRFSGRQFSNSRSEMNVSTLELGDSALYLCASSLGRNTGLTGELFFGEGSRLTVL.

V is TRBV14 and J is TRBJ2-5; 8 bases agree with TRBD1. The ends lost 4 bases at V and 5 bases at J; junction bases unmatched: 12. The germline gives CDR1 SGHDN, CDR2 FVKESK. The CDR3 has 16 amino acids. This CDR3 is CASSPTWTGFWETQYF. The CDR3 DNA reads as TGTGCCAGCAGCCCAACCTGGACAGGGTTTTGGGAGACCCAGTACTTC. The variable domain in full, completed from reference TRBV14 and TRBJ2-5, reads EAGVTQFPSHSVIEKGQTVTLRCDPISGHDNLYWYRRVMGKEIKFLLHFVKESKQDESGMPNNRFLAERTGGTYSTLKVQPAELEDSGVYFCASSPTWTGFWETQYFGPGTRLLVL.

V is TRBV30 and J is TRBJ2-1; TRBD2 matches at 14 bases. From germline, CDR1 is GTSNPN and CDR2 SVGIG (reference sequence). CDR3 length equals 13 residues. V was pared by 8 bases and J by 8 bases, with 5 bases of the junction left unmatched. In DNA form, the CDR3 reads TGTGCCGGAACGGGACTAGCGGGAGATGAGCAGTTCTTC. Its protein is CAGTGLAGDEQFF.

This CDR3 reads CASSRHSTNEKLFF. As DNA, the CDR3 is TGCGCCAGCAGTCGCCACTCAACTAATGAAAAACTGTTTTTT. The chain has TRBV4-1 and TRBJ1-4; D not resolved. This CDR3 contains 14 residues. Germline loops: CDR1 MGHRA, CDR2 YSYEKL. Trimming cost V 6 bases and J 0 bases, with 8 bases left between them.

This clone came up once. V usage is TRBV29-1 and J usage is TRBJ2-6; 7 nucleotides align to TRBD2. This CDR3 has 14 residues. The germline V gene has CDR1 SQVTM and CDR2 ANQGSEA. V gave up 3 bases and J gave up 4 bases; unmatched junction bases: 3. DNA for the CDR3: TGCAGCGTTGAGGGGGGGATCGGGGCCAACGTCCTGACTTTC. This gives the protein CSVEGGIGANVLTF. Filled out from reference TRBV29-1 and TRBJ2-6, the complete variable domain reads SAVISQKPSRDICQRGTSLTIQCQVDSQVTMMFWYRQQPGQSLTLIATANQGSEATYESGFVIDKFPISRPNLTFSTLTVSNMSPEDSSIYLCSVEGGIGANVLTFGAGSRLTVL.

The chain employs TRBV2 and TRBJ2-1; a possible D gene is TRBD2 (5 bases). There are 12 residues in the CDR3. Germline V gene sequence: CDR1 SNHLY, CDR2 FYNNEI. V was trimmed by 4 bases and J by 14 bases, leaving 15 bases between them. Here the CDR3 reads CASSVTSVVKFF. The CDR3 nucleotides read TGTGCCAGCAGTGTAACTAGTGTGGTAAAGTTCTTC.

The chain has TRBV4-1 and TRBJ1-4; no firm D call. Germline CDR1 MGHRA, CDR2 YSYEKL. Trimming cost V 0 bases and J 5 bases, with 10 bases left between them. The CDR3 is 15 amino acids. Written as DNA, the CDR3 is TGCGCCAGCAGCCAAGATCCCAGAGAGAATGAAAAACTGTTTTTT. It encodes CASSQDPRENEKLFF.

CDR3 nucleotides: TGTGCCACCGCCCGCCACACAGATACGCAGTATTTT. This gives the protein CATARHTDTQYF. The genes are TRBV15 and TRBJ2-3; D gene unclear. Germline V CDR1 and CDR2: LNHNV, YYDKDF (reference sequence). The V gene lost 8 bases and the J gene lost 2 bases, with 8 bases spanning the gap. This CDR3 has 12 residues.

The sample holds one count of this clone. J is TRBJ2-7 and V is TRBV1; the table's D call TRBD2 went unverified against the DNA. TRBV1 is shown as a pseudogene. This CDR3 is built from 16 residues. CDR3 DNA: TGCACCAGCAGCCAAGAAAGGGACCCGCGGGGGTACGAGCAGTACTTC. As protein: CTSSQERDPRGYEQYF.

Here the CDR3 reads CASREVRDSYNEQFF. The CDR3 DNA sequence: TGTGCCAGCAGGGAGGTCCGGGACAGCTACAATGAGCAGTTCTTC. V is TRBV2 and J is TRBJ2-1, with 7 nucleotides matching TRBD1. After removal of 6 bases from V and 3 bases from J, the junction contained 8 bases not matched to a gene. Germline-derived CDR1 and CDR2 are SNHLY and FYNNEI. This CDR3 is built from 15 residues.